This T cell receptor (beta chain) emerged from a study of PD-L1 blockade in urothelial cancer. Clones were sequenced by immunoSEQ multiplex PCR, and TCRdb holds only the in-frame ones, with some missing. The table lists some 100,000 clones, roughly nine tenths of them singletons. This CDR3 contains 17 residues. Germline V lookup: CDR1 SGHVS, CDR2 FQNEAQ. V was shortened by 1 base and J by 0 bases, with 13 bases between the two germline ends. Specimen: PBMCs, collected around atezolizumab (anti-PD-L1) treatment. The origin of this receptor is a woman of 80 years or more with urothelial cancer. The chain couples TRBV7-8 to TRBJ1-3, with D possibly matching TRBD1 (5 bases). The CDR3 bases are TGTGCCAGCAGCTTAGGGGGGGGACCCCGCTCTGGAAACACCATATATTTT. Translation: CASSLGGGPRSGNTIYF.